This T cell receptor (beta chain) was sequenced during a study of T cells after yellow fever vaccination. This CDR3 has 17 amino acids. Germline CDR1 and CDR2: SGHNT and YYREEE (reference sequence). J gave up 4 bases and V 4 bases, and 9 bases lay outside the gene matches. TCRdb itself ran the 5' RACE reads through MiXCR, one entry per CDR3 protein. The repertoire includes over 110,000 distinct CDR3 sequences, around 7.7% of them detected once, and about 0.73% sits in the top ten. The V and J genes are TRBV5-4 and TRBJ2-5, with 14 bases matching TRBD2. This receptor was identified in a man younger than 40 who received the YFV17D yellow fever vaccine. The input for sequencing was CD4+ T cells sorted from PBMCs, taken 5 days after the yellow fever booster vaccination. The CDR3 bases are TGTGCCAGCAGCGCAAGACTAGCGGGAGGGCCGGGAGAGACCCAGTACTTC. This encodes CASSARLAGGPGETQYF.